The clone carrying this T cell receptor (beta chain) appeared a few times. As yet, its antigen is unknown. Unmatched junction bases numbered 5, after V lost 5 bases and J lost 6 bases. The V gene's germline CDR1 is MGHDK and CDR2 SYGVNS. This CDR3 spans 15 amino acids. This record belongs to a study of beta chain features in type 1 diabetes. The wider study: Cells sorted and examined across all samples totaled more than 95,000,000.

As every portion of the isolated RNA was reverse transcribed, the sequencing read expressed TCRB transcripts. The protocol was immunoSEQ multiplex PCR, while the TCRdb copy is restricted to in-frame clones and leaves out a portion. The sample holds over 300,000 clones; approximately 8% are singletons and the top ten take around 0.44%. Study-wide points: Researchers could not determine here whether HLA type influences TCRB rearrangement. Researchers report that Type 1 diabetes patients had moderately but significantly shorter TCRB CDR3s across all four CD4+ subsets.

The sequence came from a woman aged 18-30 years in good health. The chain is built from TRBV25-1 and TRBJ1-4; 11 bases are shared with TRBD1. Sequencing was carried out using central memory CD4+ T cells from blood. CDR3 sequence (DNA): TGTGCCAGCAGTTACGGGACAGGGGGTCATGAAAAACTGTTTTTT. It specifies CASSYGTGGHEKLFF. The whole variable domain, remainder taken from reference TRBV25-1 and TRBJ1-4, is EADIYQTPRYLVIGTGKKITLECSQTMGHDKMYWYQQDPGMELHLIHYSYGVNSTEKGDLSSESTVSRIRTEHFPLTLESARPSHTSQYLCASSYGTGGHEKLFFGSGTQLSVL.